A single sample is the source of the 2 T cell receptor beta chains below, sequenced in a study of blood T cell repertoires in COVID-19. The table came from immunoSEQ multiplex PCR; TCRdb's copy has only in-frame clones and leaves some out. This sample yields over 50,000 clones, of which around 87% are seen a single time; around 6.1% belongs to the top ten. The sequencing sample was made of peripheral blood. These receptors all come from a man aged 55 to 69 with acute or convalescent COVID-19.

The rearrangement links TRBV25-1 to TRBJ1-5, with D perhaps matching TRBD1 (5 bases). The V end lost 6 bases, the J end lost 4 bases, and 7 bases lay between the germline ends. The CDR3 covers 12 residues. In germline, CDR1 is MGHDK, CDR2 SYGVNS. CDR3 in DNA: TGTGCCAGCAGCGCAGGGAATCAGCCCCAGCATTTT. Its translation: CASSAGNQPQHF.

J is TRBJ2-3 and V is TRBV3-1 (or the pseudogene TRBV3-2); 13 positions match TRBD2. The CDR3 is 17 residues long. After removal of 3 bases from V and 9 bases from J, the junction contained 12 bases not matched to a gene. The germline V gene encodes CDR1 LGHDT and CDR2 YNNKEL (reference sequence). The CDR3 loop is CASSQGNLLAGGRTQYF. CDR3 bases: TGTGCCAGCAGCCAGGGGAACCTACTAGCGGGGGGGCGGACGCAGTATTTT.